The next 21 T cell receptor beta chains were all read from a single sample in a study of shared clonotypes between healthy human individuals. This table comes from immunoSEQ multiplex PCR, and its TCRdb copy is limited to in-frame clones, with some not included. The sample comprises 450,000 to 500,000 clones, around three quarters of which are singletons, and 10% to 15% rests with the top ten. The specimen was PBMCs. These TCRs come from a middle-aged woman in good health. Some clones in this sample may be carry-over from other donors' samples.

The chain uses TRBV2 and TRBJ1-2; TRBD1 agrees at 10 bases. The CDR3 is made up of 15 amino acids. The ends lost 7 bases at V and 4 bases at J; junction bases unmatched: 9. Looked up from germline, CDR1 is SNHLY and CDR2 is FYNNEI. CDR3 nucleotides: TGTGCCAGCACCCTCGGACAGGGGGGTATCTATGGCTACACCTTC. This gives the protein CASTLGQGGIYGYTF.

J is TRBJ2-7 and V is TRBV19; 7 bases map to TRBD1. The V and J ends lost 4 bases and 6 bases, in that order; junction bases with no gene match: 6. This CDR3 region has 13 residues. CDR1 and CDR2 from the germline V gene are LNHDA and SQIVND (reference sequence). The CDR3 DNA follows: TGTGCCAGTAGTACAACCCCAGGGGGCGAGCAGTACTTC. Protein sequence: CASSTTPGGEQYF.

CDR3 amino acids: CASSVDGSYNEQFF. CDR3 sequence (DNA): TGTGCCAGCAGCGTAGATGGCTCCTACAATGAGCAGTTCTTC. The chain joins TRBV9 to TRBJ2-1; D gene uncertain. CDR3 length: 14 amino acids. Trimming left V 0 bases short and J 0 bases short, with 4 bases between. CDR1 and CDR2 from the germline V gene are SGDLS and YYNGEE. The full variable domain, completed using reference TRBV9 and TRBJ2-1, is DSGVTQTPKHLITATGQRVTLRCSPRSGDLSVYWYQQSLDQGLQFLIQYYNGEERAKGNILERFSAQQFPDLHSELNLSSLELGDSALYFCASSVDGSYNEQFFGPGTRLTVL.

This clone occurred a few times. DNA of the CDR3: TGTGCCAGCGGGGGGCACACTGAAGCTTTCTTT. Protein sequence: CASGGHTEAFF. This rearrangement joins TRBV9 to TRBJ1-1, with D perhaps matching TRBD1 (6 bases). Trimming shortened V by 7 bases and J by 3 bases, and 7 bases separated the two germline ends. The CDR3 extends over 11 amino acids. Germline CDR1 reads SGDLS; CDR2 reads YYNGEE.

CDR3 region: CASSQPRGAGSQETQYF. CDR3 DNA sequence: TGTGCCAGCAGCCAGCCCAGGGGGGCGGGCTCCCAAGAGACCCAGTACTTC. The V gene is TRBV4-2, the J gene TRBJ2-5, with D tentatively TRBD1 (7 bases). The CDR3 spans 17 residues. CDR1 and CDR2 (germline): LGHNA, YNFKEQ. V lost 3 bases, J lost 1 base, and 18 bases lay in between.

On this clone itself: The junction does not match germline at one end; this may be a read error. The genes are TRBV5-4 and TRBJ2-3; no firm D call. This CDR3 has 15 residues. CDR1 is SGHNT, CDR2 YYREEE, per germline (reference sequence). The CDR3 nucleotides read TGCGCCAGCAGCCAAGAGGCCATTCGCACAGATACGCAGTATTTT. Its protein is CASSQEAIRTDTQYF.

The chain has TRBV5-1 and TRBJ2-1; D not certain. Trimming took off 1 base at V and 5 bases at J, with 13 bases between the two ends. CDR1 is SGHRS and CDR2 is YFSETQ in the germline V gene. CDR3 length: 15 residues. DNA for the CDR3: TGCGCCAGCAGCTTGCAACCGTCCCCAGACAATGAGCAGTTCTTC. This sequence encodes CASSLQPSPDNEQFF.

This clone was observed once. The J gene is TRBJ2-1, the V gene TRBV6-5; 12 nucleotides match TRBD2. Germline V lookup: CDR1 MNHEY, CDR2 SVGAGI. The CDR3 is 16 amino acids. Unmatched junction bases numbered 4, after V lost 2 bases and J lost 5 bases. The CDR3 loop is CASSYPGLAGNNEQFF. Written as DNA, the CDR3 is TGTGCCAGCAGTTACCCAGGACTAGCGGGAAACAATGAGCAGTTCTTC.

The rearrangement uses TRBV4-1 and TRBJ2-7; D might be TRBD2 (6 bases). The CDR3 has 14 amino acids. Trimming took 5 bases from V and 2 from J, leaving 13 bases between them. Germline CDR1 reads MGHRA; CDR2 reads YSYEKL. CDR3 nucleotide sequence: TGCGCCAGCAGCGCGGGGATACTCACCTACGAGCAGTACTTC. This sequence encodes CASSAGILTYEQYF.

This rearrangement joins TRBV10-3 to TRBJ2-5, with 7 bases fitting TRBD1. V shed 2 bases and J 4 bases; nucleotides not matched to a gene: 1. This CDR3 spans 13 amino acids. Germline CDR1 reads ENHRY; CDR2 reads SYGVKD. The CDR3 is CAISERQGETQYF. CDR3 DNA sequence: TGTGCCATCAGTGAGAGACAGGGAGAGACCCAGTACTTC.

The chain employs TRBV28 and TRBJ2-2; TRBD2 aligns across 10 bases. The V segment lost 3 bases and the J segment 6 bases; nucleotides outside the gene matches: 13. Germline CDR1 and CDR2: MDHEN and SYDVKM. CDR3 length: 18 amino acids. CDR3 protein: CASSLGLAGVRVPGELFF. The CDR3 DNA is TGTGCCAGCAGTTTGGGCCTAGCGGGAGTAAGGGTCCCCGGGGAGCTGTTTTTT.

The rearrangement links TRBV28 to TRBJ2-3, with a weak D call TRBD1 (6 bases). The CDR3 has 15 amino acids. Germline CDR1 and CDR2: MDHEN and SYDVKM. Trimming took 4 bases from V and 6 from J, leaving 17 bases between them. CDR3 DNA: TGTGCCAGCAGTTCGGGACAACGGGTTGGGGATACGCAGTATTTT. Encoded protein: CASSSGQRVGDTQYF.

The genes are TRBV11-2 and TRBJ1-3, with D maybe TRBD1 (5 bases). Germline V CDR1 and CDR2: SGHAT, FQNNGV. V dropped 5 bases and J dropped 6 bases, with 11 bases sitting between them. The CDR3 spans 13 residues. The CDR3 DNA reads TGTGCCAGCAGCCCTGGACAAATAAACACCATATATTTT. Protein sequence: CASSPGQINTIYF.

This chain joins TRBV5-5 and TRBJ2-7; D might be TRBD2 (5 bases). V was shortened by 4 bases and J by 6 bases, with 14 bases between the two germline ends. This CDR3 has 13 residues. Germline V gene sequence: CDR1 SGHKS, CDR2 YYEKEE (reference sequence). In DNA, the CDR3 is TGTGCCAGCAGCCCAAGGACTGTTGCCGAGCAGTACTTC. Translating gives CASSPRTVAEQYF.

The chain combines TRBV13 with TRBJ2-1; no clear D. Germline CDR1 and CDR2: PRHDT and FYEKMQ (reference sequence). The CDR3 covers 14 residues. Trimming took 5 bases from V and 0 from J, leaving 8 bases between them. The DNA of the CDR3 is TGTGCCAGCAGCCACGTGAGCTCCTACAATGAGCAGTTCTTC. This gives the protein CASSHVSSYNEQFF.

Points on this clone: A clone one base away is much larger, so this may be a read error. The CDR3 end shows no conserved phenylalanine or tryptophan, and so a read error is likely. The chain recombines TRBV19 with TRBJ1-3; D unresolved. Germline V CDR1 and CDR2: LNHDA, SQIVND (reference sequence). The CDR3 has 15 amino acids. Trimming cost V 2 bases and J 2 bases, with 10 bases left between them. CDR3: CASSIQAAAGNTIYS. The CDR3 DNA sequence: TGTGCCAGTAGTATACAGGCGGCTGCTGGAAACACCATATATTCT.

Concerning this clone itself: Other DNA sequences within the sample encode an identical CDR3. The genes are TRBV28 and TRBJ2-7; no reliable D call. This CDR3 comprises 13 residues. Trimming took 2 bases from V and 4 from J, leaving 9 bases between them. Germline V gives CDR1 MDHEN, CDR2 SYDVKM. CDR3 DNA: TGTGCCAGCAGTTTACCCTCCCGGTACGAGCAGTACTTC. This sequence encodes CASSLPSRYEQYF.

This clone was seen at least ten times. The CDR3: CASSAGQGSNQPQHF. The CDR3 nucleotides read TGTGCCAGCAGCGCGGGACAGGGGAGCAATCAGCCCCAGCATTTT. The chain links TRBV9 to TRBJ1-5; TRBD1 matches 10 bases. The CDR3 sequence is 15 residues long. The germline V gene encodes CDR1 SGDLS and CDR2 YYNGEE. V shed 3 bases and J 1 base; nucleotides not matched to a gene: 1.

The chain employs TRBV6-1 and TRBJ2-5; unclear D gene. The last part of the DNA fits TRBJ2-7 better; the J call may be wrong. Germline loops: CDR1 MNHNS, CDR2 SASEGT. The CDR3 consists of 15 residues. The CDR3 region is CASSENRNDHYEQYF. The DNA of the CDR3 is TGTGCCAGCAGTGAAAACCGGAATGACCACTACGAGCAGTACTTC.

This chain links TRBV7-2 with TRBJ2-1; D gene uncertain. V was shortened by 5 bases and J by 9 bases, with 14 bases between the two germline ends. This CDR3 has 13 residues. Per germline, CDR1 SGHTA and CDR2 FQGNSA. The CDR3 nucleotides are TGTGCCAGCAGCCCCCGTGGTCGTGGTGAGCAGTTCTTC. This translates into CASSPRGRGEQFF.

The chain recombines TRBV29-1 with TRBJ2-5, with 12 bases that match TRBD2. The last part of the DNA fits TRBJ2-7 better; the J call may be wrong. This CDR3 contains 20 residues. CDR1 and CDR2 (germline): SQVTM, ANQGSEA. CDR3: CSVGGTGIDSTSGSLYEQYF. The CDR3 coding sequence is TGCAGCGTTGGGGGGACAGGGATTGATTCGACTAGCGGGAGTCTCTACGAGCAGTACTTC.